This TCR beta chain is drawn from a study of shared clonotypes between healthy human individuals. Sequencing used immunoSEQ multiplex PCR; TCRdb keeps in-frame clones, though not all of them. The table lists fewer than 400,000 clones, 74% of them singletons. Germline values: CDR1 SEHNR, CDR2 FQNEAQ (reference sequence). V dropped 3 bases and J dropped 4 bases, with 11 bases sitting between them. CDR3 length: 14 amino acids. Notes on the study in general: Expectations were that clonotype sharing among donors would be affected by sequencing depth. Estimated richness was generally greater in naive than memory subsets.

As concerns this clone: The antigen is not known.

The sequencing sample was made of memory CD4+ T cells sorted from blood. Regarding subset: CD45RA-negative fraction. The chain has TRBV7-9 and TRBJ2-3, with D maybe TRBD1 (5 bases). This TCR derives from a man younger than 40 in good health. The CDR3, as DNA: TGTGCCAGCAGCTTTAGTAAGGGGTCAGATACGCAGTATTTT. This gives the protein CASSFSKGSDTQYF.